The 11 T cell receptor beta chains below all came from one sample that was sequenced in a study of T cell clones after liver transplantation. TCRdb's table, derived via immunoSEQ multiplex PCR, lists solely in-frame clones and lacks some. The sample yields tens of thousands of clones, 70% to 90% seen once. Material: CD4+ T cells from blood, obtained at the 22-month timepoint. The receptors come from a human patient who received a liver transplant. The graft donor may have contributed some T cells.

The V and J genes are TRBV18 and TRBJ1-1, with unresolved D. Germline assignment: CDR1 KGHSH and CDR2 LQKENI. The CDR3 extends over 13 amino acids. V was trimmed by 0 bases and J by 7 bases, leaving 9 bases between them. CDR3 sequence reads: CASSPPQRSEAFF. DNA for the CDR3: TGTGCCAGCTCACCACCCCAGCGGAGTGAAGCTTTCTTT.

This clone has a handful of counts. The chain's CDR3 is CASSLRLAASYEQYF. CDR3 nucleotides: TGCGCCAGCAGCTTACGACTAGCGGCCTCCTACGAGCAGTACTTC. The rearrangement links TRBV4-3 to TRBJ2-7; 9 bases match TRBD2. V shed 5 bases, J shed 0 bases, and the junction held 5 bases outside the gene matches. Per the germline V gene, CDR1 is LGHNA and CDR2 is YSLEER. This CDR3 region has 15 residues.

Comment on this clone: This specimen includes other DNA sequences encoding the same CDR3. The CDR3 DNA reads as TGTGCCAGCAGCTTAGAGGCGGCGGGGGAAACCTACGAGCAGTACTTC. This translates into CASSLEAAGETYEQYF. V and J are TRBV7-6 and TRBJ2-7; 7 positions match TRBD2. Germline CDR1 SGHVS, CDR2 FNYEAQ. With V trimmed by 1 base and J by 2 bases, 8 bases remained unmatched. This CDR3 spans 16 amino acids.

The chain uses TRBV6-5 and TRBJ2-2; a possible D gene is TRBD2 (5 bases). The CDR3 loop spans 13 amino acids. V lost 7 bases to trimming and J lost 4 bases, with 10 bases between them. Germline V gives CDR1 MNHEY, CDR2 SVGAGI. The CDR3 nucleotides read TGTGCCAGCATACGAGGAGGCACCGGGGAGCTGTTTTTT. This gives the protein CASIRGGTGELFF.

The rearrangement links TRBV6-1 to TRBJ2-1, with TRBD1 matching 8 bases. The V gene end was trimmed by 5 bases and the J gene end by 0 bases; junction bases not matched to a gene: 3. There are 15 residues in the CDR3. The V gene's germline CDR1 is MNHNS and CDR2 SASEGT. CDR3 nucleotides: TGTGCCAGCAGTCTTGACAGGGGCTCCTACAATGAGCAGTTCTTC. Its protein product is CASSLDRGSYNEQFF.

The J gene is TRBJ2-5, the V gene TRBV29-1; D is undetermined. Trimming removed 0 bases at V and 2 bases at J, with 10 bases between. The CDR3 consists of 14 residues. Germline-derived CDR1 and CDR2 are SQVTM and ANQGSEA. Written as DNA, the CDR3 is TGCAGCGTTGAAGATCTGGCCGAACAAGAGACCCAGTACTTC. It translates to CSVEDLAEQETQYF.

This clone was seen just once. The rearrangement joins TRBV10-3 to TRBJ1-1, with TRBD1 matching 12 bases. Trimming took 8 bases from V and 1 from J; bases not matched to a gene: 2. Germline assignment: CDR1 ENHRY and CDR2 SYGVKD. CDR3 size: 14 residues. CDR3 nucleotides: TGTGCCATCGGGACAGGGGGCTCGAACACTGAAGCTTTCTTT. Its protein product is CAIGTGGSNTEAFF.

V is TRBV5-6 and J is TRBJ2-5; maybe TRBD1 (5 bases). The CDR3 spans 14 residues. Looked up from germline, CDR1 is SGHDT and CDR2 is YYEEEE. Trimming removed 0 bases at V and 1 base at J, with 7 bases between. The chain's CDR3 is CASSLAGSQETQYF. Written as DNA, the CDR3 is TGTGCCAGCAGCTTGGCAGGGTCCCAAGAGACCCAGTACTTC.

V gene TRBV5-1 combines with J gene TRBJ1-1; TRBD1 aligns across 9 bases. In germline, CDR1 is SGHRS, CDR2 YFSETQ. The CDR3 contains 16 residues. V was pared by 3 bases and J by 1 base, with 7 bases of the junction left unmatched. Here the CDR3 reads CASSSLPGQGNTEAFF. The CDR3 nucleotides are TGCGCCAGCAGCTCTCTTCCGGGACAGGGGAACACTGAAGCTTTCTTT.

This rearrangement joins TRBV7-3 to TRBJ2-3, with no clear D. Trimming took 3 bases from V and 2 from J, leaving 6 bases between them. Germline CDR1 is SGHTA and CDR2 is FQGTGA. The CDR3 runs to 13 residues. For the CDR3, the DNA is TGTGCCAGCAGCTTGTCCTCCACAGATACGCAGTATTTT. It yields the protein CASSLSSTDTQYF.

This chain uses TRBV5-1 with TRBJ2-5, with D perhaps TRBD1 or TRBD2 (5 bases each). The CDR3 runs to 16 residues. Germline assignment: CDR1 SGHRS and CDR2 YFSETQ. The V end lost 0 bases, the J end lost 5 bases, and 17 bases lay between the germline ends. The CDR3 coding sequence is TGCGCCAGCAGCTTGGTTTTTGGGGGAGTGGAGGAGACCCAGTACTTC. Protein sequence: CASSLVFGGVEETQYF.